This T cell receptor (beta chain) was sequenced for a study of blood T cell repertoires in COVID-19. Trimming cost V 2 bases and J 1 base, with 6 bases left between them. The CDR3 sequence is 14 residues long. Germline CDR1 is SGHTA and CDR2 is FQGNSA. Generated by immunoSEQ multiplex PCR, the TCRdb table keeps only in-frame clones and is missing some. The profile covers fewer than 250,000 clones, with roughly 80% appearing a single time and 10% to 13% taken by the ten largest. The chain has TRBV7-2 and TRBJ1-5; D not certain. This clonotype was obtained from a woman at least 80 years old with COVID-19, enrolled during active disease. The sample was peripheral blood. The CDR3 here is CASSLQKSNQPQHF. CDR3 bases: TGTGCCAGCAGCTTACAGAAAAGCAATCAGCCCCAGCATTTT.